This TCR beta chain was sequenced in a study of vaccination effects on CD4 cells after COVID-19. As for the study in general: Post-vaccine sample collection fell at a median of 72 days after the second dose. The study, taken as a whole, reports: Marked clonal contraction was seen late after vaccination (in both infection- and vaccine-induced clones). Vaccine-induced new clones formed most post-vaccine spike-reactive clones in convalescents.

ViraFEST used viral peptide pools to expand antigen-specific CD4+ T cells before sequencing. Subsequent to a culture period of roughly 11 days, CD4+ T cells were isolated. It was between March and December 2020 that the person had a SARS-CoV-2 infection confirmed by PCR. Of the BNT162b2 and mRNA-1273 vaccines, participants received two doses of one or the other. Comments on this clone: Its antigen remains unidentified.

Profiled with immunoSEQ multiplex PCR; TCRdb holds only in-frame clones, not every one. The profile shows 17,000 or so clones, over 60% of them singletons. V was clipped by 5 bases and J by 1 base; unmatched bases: 4. The CDR3 totals 16 residues. CDR1 and CDR2 (germline): KGHDR, SFDVKD. The TCR comes from a human donor who had a prior SARS-CoV-2 infection. The sample in question was CD4+ T cells from PBMCs cultured with SARS-CoV-2 spike peptides, obtained after COVID-19 vaccination. The V and J genes are TRBV24-1 and TRBJ2-2; 9 bases align to TRBD1. The CDR3 region has the DNA TGTGCCACCAGTGTAGGGACAGGGAGGAACACCGGGGAGCTGTTTTTT. Its protein is CATSVGTGRNTGELFF.